The subject of this entry is one T cell receptor beta chain. Germline values: CDR1 LNHDA, CDR2 SQIVND (reference sequence). The CDR3 contains 16 residues. Trimming pared 6 bases from V and 0 bases from J, leaving 16 bases between. The data were taken from a study of blood T cell repertoires in COVID-19. TCRdb's copy holds only in-frame clones and misses some; the assay was immunoSEQ multiplex PCR. This sample has about 45,000 clones, with around 80% found just once. The sequenced material came from peripheral blood. The V call is TRBV19, the J call TRBJ2-3; D is perhaps TRBD2 (7 bases). The origin of this receptor is a man aged 70 or older with acute or convalescent COVID-19. Here the CDR3 reads CASSKGGGGSTDTQYF. The CDR3 DNA reads as TGTGCCAGTAGCAAGGGGGGAGGGGGTAGCACAGATACGCAGTATTTT.